This TCR beta chain appears in the sequencing data of a study of cytomegalovirus exposure and HLA in healthy donors. Study conclusions and caveats: In a later analysis, HLA-C alleles had the fewest associated TCRs, DRB1 alleles the most. A later analysis linked around 15,000 TCR beta sequences to HLA alleles at 0.05 false discovery rate. A later analysis linked a missense variant in DCLRE1C to the trimming of TCR beta V and J genes.

About this clone: The target antigen is unknown.

The PCR had 60 Vbeta and 13 Jbeta primers. TCRdb's copy holds only in-frame clones and misses some; the assay was immunoSEQ multiplex PCR. The sample consists of roughly 100,000 clones, about 12% of them appearing once. The CDR3 contains 11 residues. The germline V gene has CDR1 DFQATT and CDR2 SNEGSKA (reference sequence). V shed 6 bases and J shed 3 bases, with 9 bases lying between them. The chain links TRBV20-1 to TRBJ2-7; D may be TRBD1 (6 bases). This receptor was taken from a middle-aged man in good health and CMV-seropositive. The sequenced material came from PBMCs. The CDR3 DNA reads TGCAGTGCCCCCAGGGGCTACGAGCAGTACTTC. Translating gives CSAPRGYEQYF.